These T cell receptor beta chains were read from a single sample in a study of T cells after yellow fever vaccination. TCRdb processed the 5' RACE reads anew with MiXCR; each CDR3 protein has one entry. The table lists about 160,000 distinct CDR3 sequences, more than 5.5% of them singletons, with roughly 2.5% in the top ten. The starting material was CD4+ T cells sorted from PBMCs, obtained 4 to 6 days after the first yellow fever vaccination. These receptor sequences come from a man aged 18 to 30 who received the YFV17D yellow fever vaccine. The CDR3 runs from the conserved cysteine through the conserved F or W. Each record gives: V gene, J gene, clone size, D gene, CDR3 DNA, CDR3 protein. D genes are given only for firm matches. Not every row has a clone size; where given, it reads once, few, many or a size class.

>TRBV7-9|TRBJ1-3|-|-
TGTGCCAGCGAGGGAAGACGTTCAGACTCTGGAAACACCATATATTTT
CASEGRRSDSGNTIYF
>TRBV18|TRBJ1-2|few|-
TGTGCCAGCTCACCACAGGAGGGGCGAAGTGGTGGCTACACCTTC
CASSPQEGRSGGYTF
>TRBV29-1|TRBJ2-3|many|TRBD1
TGCAGCGTCCATGGACAGGGGAGCACAGATACGCAGTATTTT
CSVHGQGSTDTQYF
>TRBV20-1|TRBJ1-4|many|-
TGCAGTGTTTATAGGGCTGCTAATGAAAAACTGTTTTTT
CSVYRAANEKLFF
>TRBV28|TRBJ1-1|many|-
TGTGCCAGCCAGGGGATGAACACTGAAGCTTTCTTT
CASQGMNTEAFF
>TRBV5-1|TRBJ1-1|few|TRBD1
TGCGCCAGCAGCTTCTCGGGACAGGTGCCGAACACTGAAGCTTTCTTT
CASSFSGQVPNTEAFF
>TRBV14|TRBJ1-6|many|TRBD1
TGTGCCAGCAGCCCACAGACAGGGTCGAATTCACCCCTCCACTTT
CASSPQTGSNSPLHF
>TRBV7-1|TRBJ1-2|-|-
TGTGCCAGCAGCCCTGGGGGCCTCTCGCTTCCCTACACCTTC
CASSPGGLSLPYTF
>TRBV10-3|TRBJ2-5|few|TRBD2
TGTGCCATCAGTGTCGGGACAGGAGCGCGACTAGCGGGGGCCGGACAAGAGACCCAGTACTTC
CAISVGTGARLAGAGQETQYF
>TRBV24-1|TRBJ1-1|many|-
TGTGCCACCAGTGTGGTCGCCGGGAGAGGTGGCACTGAAGCTTTCTTT
CATSVVAGRGGTEAFF
>TRBV24-1|TRBJ2-3|-|TRBD1
TGTGCCACCAGTGATGGTACAGGGGCCAGCACAGATACGCAGTATTTT
CATSDGTGASTDTQYF
>TRBV5-4|TRBJ1-1|-|-
TGTGCCAGCAGCTTGGGGGGAGGAGGCGGCGCCGCTTTCTTT
CASSLGGGGGAAFF
>TRBV11-2|TRBJ1-6|-|TRBD1
TGTGCCAGCAGCTTTACGGGGGACAGGGGGTTCTATTCACCCCTCCACTTT
CASSFTGDRGFYSPLHF